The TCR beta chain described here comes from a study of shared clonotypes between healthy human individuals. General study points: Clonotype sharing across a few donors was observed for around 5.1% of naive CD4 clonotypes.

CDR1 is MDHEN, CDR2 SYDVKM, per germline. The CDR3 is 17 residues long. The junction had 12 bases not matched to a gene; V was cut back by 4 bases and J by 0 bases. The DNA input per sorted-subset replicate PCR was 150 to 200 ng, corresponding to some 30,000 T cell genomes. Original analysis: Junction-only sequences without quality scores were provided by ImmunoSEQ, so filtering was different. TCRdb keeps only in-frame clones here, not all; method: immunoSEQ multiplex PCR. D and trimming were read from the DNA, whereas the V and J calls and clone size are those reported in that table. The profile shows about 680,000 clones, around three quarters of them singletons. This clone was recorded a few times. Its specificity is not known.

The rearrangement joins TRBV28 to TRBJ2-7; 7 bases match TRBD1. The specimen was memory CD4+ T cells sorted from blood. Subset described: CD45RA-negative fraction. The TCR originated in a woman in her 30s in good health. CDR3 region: CASSSYLRDRNSYEQYF. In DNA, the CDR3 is TGTGCCAGCAGTTCCTATCTCCGGGACAGAAACTCCTACGAGCAGTACTTC.